The 17 T cell receptor beta chains in this list originate from one sample, sequenced in a study of human T cells and chemical hapten exposure. Time point of the sample: patch test 1, 2 weeks after DPC sensitization. Treatment noted: therapeutic diphenylcyclopropenone sensitization with weekly scalp DPC. A single record per CDR3 protein comes from TCRdb applying MiXCR to the RACE reads. The repertoire holds about 100,000 distinct CDR3 sequences, with about 10% as singletons. The sample in question was whole blood, obtained in connection with sensitization to the hapten diphenylcyclopropenone (DPC). The receptors were sampled from a man aged 40-50 years with alopecia areata. Some clones in this sample may be carry-over from other donors' samples.

The chain couples TRBV12-3 or TRBV12-4 to TRBJ1-5, with a possible D match to TRBD1 (5 bases). CDR3 length: 14 amino acids. V was clipped by 3 bases and J by 5 bases, with 11 bases between them. The CDR3 DNA reads TGTGCCAGCAGTTTTGCCCAGGGCGATCAGCCCCAGCATTTT. Protein product: CASSFAQGDQPQHF.

In its sample, this clonotype was seen many times. The chain recombines TRBV18 with TRBJ1-1, with 8 nucleotides matching TRBD1. After removal of 5 bases from V and 1 base from J, the junction contained 3 bases not matched to a gene. This CDR3 comprises 14 residues. Per germline, CDR1 KGHSH and CDR2 LQKENI. The CDR3 sequence is CASSAGTGNTEAFF. In DNA form, the CDR3 reads TGTGCCAGCTCAGCCGGGACAGGGAACACTGAAGCTTTCTTT. Supplemented by reference TRBV18 and TRBJ1-1, the full variable domain reads NAGVMQNPRHLVRRRGQEARLRCSPMKGHSHVYWYRQLPEEGLKFMVYLQKENIIDESGMPKERFSAEFPKEGPSILRIQQVVRGDSAAYFCASSAGTGNTEAFFGQGTRLTVV.

This chain links TRBV5-1 with TRBJ2-2; D ambiguous. Trimming took off 4 bases at V and 0 bases at J, with 10 bases between the two ends. The length of the CDR3 is 15 residues. Looked up from germline, CDR1 is SGHRS and CDR2 is YFSETQ. The CDR3 region is CASSADRANTGELFF. CDR3 DNA sequence: TGCGCCAGCAGCGCGGACCGGGCGAACACCGGGGAGCTGTTTTTT.

The chain recombines TRBV12-3 or TRBV12-4 with TRBJ2-2; no reliable D call. The CDR3 is 15 residues long. Trimming left V 6 bases short and J 0 bases short, with 11 bases between. CDR3: CASSRVGANTGELFF. The DNA for the CDR3 is TGTGCCAGCAGCCGCGTTGGGGCGAACACCGGGGAGCTGTTTTTT.

This clonotype was seen a handful of times. The CDR3 sequence is CASSIRDNTEQYV. The CDR3 region has the DNA TGTGCCAGTAGTATAAGGGACAATACCGAGCAGTACGTC. This rearrangement joins TRBV19 to TRBJ2-7; TRBD1 might be the D (6 bases). V lost 2 bases to trimming and J lost 6 bases, with 11 bases between them. Germline assignment: CDR1 LNHDA and CDR2 SQIVND (reference sequence). The CDR3 runs to 13 residues.

This clonotype was observed a few times. This chain links TRBV25-1 with TRBJ2-5; the match to TRBD1 covers 7 bases. After removal of 4 bases from V and 7 bases from J, the junction contained 0 bases not matched to a gene. The CDR3 covers 11 residues. The germline gives CDR1 MGHDK, CDR2 SYGVNS. CDR3 loop: CASSGQGTQYF. The DNA of the CDR3 is TGTGCCAGCAGTGGACAGGGGACCCAGTACTTC.

This clonotype came up a few times. CDR3 loop: CASSSASGGSSYEQYF. CDR3 DNA: TGTGCCAGCAGCTCCGCCTCGGGGGGGAGCTCCTACGAGCAGTACTTC. The chain has TRBV7-9 and TRBJ2-7; 8 bases fit TRBD2. The CDR3 extends over 16 amino acids. V gave up 4 bases and J gave up 0 bases; unmatched junction bases: 8. Germline V lookup: CDR1 SEHNR, CDR2 FQNEAQ (reference sequence).

The rearrangement uses TRBV5-6 and TRBJ1-5; maybe TRBD1 (6 bases). CDR1 is SGHDT, CDR2 YYEEEE, per germline. The length of the CDR3 is 15 residues. The V end was cut by 1 base, the J end by 0 bases, with 8 bases between. The CDR3 DNA reads as TGTGCCAGCAGCTTGTCAGGGGTTAGCAATCAGCCCCAGCATTTT. It yields the protein CASSLSGVSNQPQHF. Full variable domain (outside the CDR3, taken from reference TRBV5-6 and TRBJ1-5): DAGVTQSPTHLIKTRGQQVTLRCSPKSGHDTVSWYQQALGQGPQFIFQYYEEEERQRGNFPDRFSGHQFPNYSSELNVNALLLGDSALYLCASSLSGVSNQPQHFGDGTRLSIL.

This clonotype was picked up a small number of times. The chain has TRBV7-9 and TRBJ1-6; D gene uncertain. Trimming left V 1 base short and J 11 bases short, with 9 bases between. Germline V gene lookup returns CDR1 SEHNR and CDR2 FQNEAQ (reference sequence). This CDR3 has 13 amino acids. CDR3 residues: CASSLGGVTPLHF. The CDR3 DNA sequence: TGTGCCAGCAGCTTAGGCGGGGTTACACCCCTCCACTTT.

This clonotype was picked up a small number of times. The chain links TRBV29-1 to TRBJ2-7, with TRBD1 identical over 8 bases. This CDR3 is 14 amino acids long. Losses at the gene ends were 6 bases for V and 4 bases for J; bases not matched to a gene: 11. Per germline, CDR1 SQVTM and CDR2 ANQGSEA. In DNA form, the CDR3 reads TGCAGCGTCATGGAGGGGACAGGAGGATACGAGCAGTACTTC. It codes for CSVMEGTGGYEQYF.

The chain recombines TRBV25-1 with TRBJ1-2; D gene unclear. V lost 7 bases and J lost 2, with 14 bases in between. The V gene's germline CDR1 is MGHDK and CDR2 SYGVNS. The CDR3 totals 14 residues. In DNA form, the CDR3 reads TGTGCCAGCAAAAGCCCCGTGGAGAACTATGGCTACACCTTC. Protein: CASKSPVENYGYTF.

The V gene is TRBV29-1, the J gene TRBJ2-6; D might be TRBD1 (6 bases). Trimming removed 5 bases from V and 1 base from J, with 9 bases in between. Germline assignment: CDR1 SQVTM and CDR2 ANQGSEA. This CDR3 has 14 residues. The CDR3 sequence is CSVPGESGANVLTF. The CDR3 nucleotides are TGCAGCGTTCCAGGGGAGTCTGGGGCCAACGTCCTGACTTTC.

This clonotype occurred a few times. This chain joins TRBV5-1 and TRBJ2-1, with D perhaps given as TRBD1 or TRBD2 (5 bases each). The ends were cut back, 4 bases at V and 7 bases at J, with 9 bases in the middle. The CDR3 extends over 12 amino acids. Germline CDR1 and CDR2: SGHRS and YFSETQ. The CDR3 DNA is TGCGCCAGCAGCAGGGGACCTAATGAGCAGTTCTTC. Translated: CASSRGPNEQFF.

A remark on this clonotype: A much larger clone lies one base from this, so it may be a read error. V usage is TRBV29-1 and J usage is TRBJ1-1; maybe TRBD1 (5 bases). Trimming took off 5 bases at V and 6 bases at J, with 19 bases between the two ends. Per the germline V gene, CDR1 is SQVTM and CDR2 is ANQGSEA. The CDR3 is 14 amino acids. CDR3 amino acids: CSVMWGGAGAEAFF. For the CDR3, the DNA is TGCAGCGTTATGTGGGGAGGGGCCGGCGCTGAAGCTTTCTTT.

The rearrangement uses TRBV6-2 or TRBV6-3 and TRBJ1-5; 7 bases match TRBD1. The CDR3 loop spans 12 amino acids. V lost 10 bases to trimming and J lost 5 bases; unmatched junction nucleotides: 5. CDR1 MNHEY and CDR2 SVGEGT come from the germline V gene. Here the CDR3 DNA reads TGTGCCACCCGGACAGGCGATCAGCCCCAGCATTTT. The encoded protein is CATRTGDQPQHF.

This chain connects TRBV24-1 to TRBJ2-3; 12 positions agree with TRBD2. The V gene's germline CDR1 is KGHDR and CDR2 SFDVKD. V gave up 3 bases and J gave up 2 bases; unmatched junction bases: 8. The CDR3 is 18 amino acids. The chain's CDR3 is CATSDPRTSGTPTDTQYF. The CDR3 nucleotides are TGTGCCACCAGTGATCCTAGGACTAGCGGGACTCCCACAGATACGCAGTATTTT.

This clonotype came up a few times. This chain connects TRBV5-1 to TRBJ2-1, with 8 nucleotides matching TRBD2. The length of the CDR3 is 16 residues. From germline, CDR1 is SGHRS and CDR2 YFSETQ. The V and J ends lost 4 bases and 7 bases, in that order; junction bases with no gene match: 13. Written as DNA, the CDR3 is TGCGCCAGCAGCATGGTCCCGGGACTAGGGGTGAATGAGCAGTTCTTC. Residues: CASSMVPGLGVNEQFF.